The 3 T cell receptor beta chains reported below all come from one sample, sequenced in a study of blood T cell repertoires in COVID-19 (dated by TCRdb to about 2020). The library was generated by the immunoSEQ multiplex PCR assay. Here the immuneACCESS table is served through TCRdb, limited to in-frame sequences with V and J called. Missing clones are a known gap in these copies; in checked studies unresolved V genes cover under half, and the rest lacks a known reason. The sample table holds some 150,000 clones, of which 88% were seen once. Of the sample, 1% to 1.5% is held by the ten largest clones. Sequenced material: PBMCs or T cells enriched from blood (not recorded which). The receptors stem from a woman in her 30s with acute COVID-19.

The rearrangement joins TRBV4-1 to TRBJ2-6, with 9 bases identical to TRBD1. Germline lookup yields CDR1 MGHRA and CDR2 YSYEKL. V shed 4 bases, J shed 1 base, and the junction held 8 bases outside the gene matches. CDR3 length equals 18 residues. The CDR3: CASSPSGTGTSGANVLTF. CDR3 DNA: TGCGCCAGCAGCCCCTCCGGGACAGGGACGTCTGGGGCCAACGTCCTGACTTTC.

The rearrangement uses TRBV18 and TRBJ1-2, with 9 nucleotides matching TRBD1. Trimming cost V 5 bases and J 3 bases; bases outside gene matches: 7. The CDR3 sequence is 15 residues long. The germline V gene encodes CDR1 KGHSH and CDR2 LQKENI. For the CDR3, the DNA is TGTGCCAGCTCATCGGGGACAGGGATCGACTATGGCTACACCTTC. This encodes CASSSGTGIDYGYTF.

V usage is TRBV29-1 and J usage is TRBJ1-1; D is perhaps TRBD1 (6 bases). Germline lookup yields CDR1 SQVTM and CDR2 ANQGSEA. Trimming took off 8 bases at V and 3 bases at J, with 25 bases between the two ends. The CDR3 consists of 16 residues. CDR3 sequence reads: CSTPGRGGSFDTEAFF. Written as DNA, the CDR3 is TGCAGCACCCCGGGAAGGGGGGGTAGTTTTGACACTGAAGCTTTCTTT.